The present entry profiles one T cell receptor beta chain with its context. TCRdb's table, derived via immunoSEQ multiplex PCR, lists solely in-frame clones and lacks some. The repertoire holds approximately 97,000 clones, with 70% to 90% as singletons. This sample was taken from a study of control samples from healthy donors and cancer patients. The clonotype was recovered from a young man in good health. Sample: blood.

This chain's CDR3 is CASSEGYLGEQYF. CDR3 nucleotides: TGTGCCAGCAGTGAGGGATATTTAGGCGAGCAGTACTTC. The chain employs TRBV6-1 and TRBJ2-7; D unclear. Trimming removed 3 bases at V and 6 bases at J, with 12 bases between. Germline assignment: CDR1 MNHNS and CDR2 SASEGT. This CDR3 is 13 amino acids long.